One T cell receptor beta chain is described in this entry. There is no known antigen for this receptor. Per-nucleotide qualities are absent, and no much larger clonotype sits a single base away. This record comes from a study of cytomegalovirus exposure and HLA in healthy donors (dated by TCRdb to about 2017). As for the study more broadly: An earlier analysis of several hundred of the donors reported approximately 270 Gb of sequence data and about 100 million unique TCR beta sequences from about 180 million T cells. Alongside the repertoire data, information on donor age, sex, ethnicity and CMV serostatus was compiled. A separate validation cohort of more than 100 different subjects was used in addition to the approximately 640-subject first cohort. Roughly 300 gigabases of sequencing data and approximately 80 million unique TCR sequences were included in an early release covering around 600 HLA-typed donors. In an earlier analysis of roughly 600 of the donors, high-throughput TCR beta sequencing was used to judge whether each TCR beta V gene segment behaved as functional or pseudogenic. The genetic ancestry cluster associated with self-reported Caucasian donors included 70% to 85% of the roughly 410 genotyped donors. Both class I and class II loci were covered by HLA typing, at four-digit resolution. Genome-wide SNP genotypes for about 55% of the roughly 670 donors were used in a later genetic analysis, which treated that subset as a discovery cohort. In a later analysis, previously published TCR beta repertoires from hundreds of donors were re-analyzed and high-resolution HLA genotyping was added so that TCR occurrence patterns could be studied. Roughly 5 DR-DQ haplotypes were treated as single units for association and clustering because of strong linkage in the cohort. The study aimed to test whether cataloging public T cell receptors could reveal signatures of past pathogen exposure. Among around 400 genotyped donors of the cohort, an average of approximately 240,000 unique TCR beta nucleotide sequences was sequenced per donor, of which approximately 19% were non-productive. Every repertoire in the discovery cohort had been generated on one and the same sequencing platform. Using immunosequencing, the study profiled T cell repertoires from around 670 subjects and related those repertoires to cytomegalovirus serostatus. Rather than drawing on any new phenotypic data, the later analysis identified candidate immune exposures from TCR beta sequences and the way those sequences occurred across donors. High-throughput TCR immunosequencing, statistical association of individual TCRs with disease status, and machine learning were combined to predict cytomegalovirus infection status. Typing coverage differed by locus: A, B, C, DRB1 and DQB1 were typed in roughly 620-640 donors, DQA1 in about 560, DPA1 in 600 to 610, and DPB1 in just under 490.

The library relied on the immunoSEQ multiplex PCR assay. A mixture of 60 forward primers for TCR Vbeta segments and 13 reverse primers for TCR Jbeta segments was used in the multiplex PCR. The CDR3 region of rearranged TCR beta genes was amplified from genomic DNA with a multiplex PCR assay. On the Illumina HiSeq System, the amplified TCR beta libraries were sequenced as 87-base-pair reads. For the original study's pipeline: In a later analysis, tens of millions of unique TCR beta chains were counted across the approximately 640 repertoires, and around 11 million of these chains were shared by at least two donors. Raw reads were error-corrected and collapsed into unique sequences with a nearest-neighbor algorithm that merged closely related sequences to remove PCR and sequencing errors. Alignment of CDR3 sequences to IMGT reference sequences was used to assign V, D and J gene segments. For a sequence to be retained, at least a six-nucleotide match to both a V gene segment and a J gene segment was required. Rearrangements were classified as productive when the CDR3 lacked stop codons and remained in frame with V and J, and all other rearrangements were classified as non-productive. CDR3 was defined by IMGT convention, running from the second conserved V-encoded cysteine to the conserved J-encoded phenylalanine. The earlier analysis of 500 to 650 of the donors excluded any sequence lacking an unambiguous match to a single V gene segment. In an earlier analysis of about 590 of the donors, a V segment was called functional when productive rearrangements were above 56.7%, and segregating when the standard deviation between donors exceeded 5%. A statistical classification framework was developed to diagnose cytomegalovirus status using the catalog of TCR beta chain sequences. A later analysis assigned V and J genes by comparing TCR nucleotide sequences with IMGT/GENE-DB human TR gene sequences. A later analysis assigned CDR3 sequences and most-parsimonious VDJ recombination scenarios with the TCRdist pipeline. In a later analysis, each TCR beta chain was defined by its CDR3 amino acid sequence together with its V-gene family, and reads lacking a unique V-gene family were excluded. A later analysis removed 450 to 600 highly shared, low-generation-probability nucleotide sequences to deal with suspected cross-contamination and a sequencing artifact. A later analysis calculated a clonal expansion index for each public chain from normalized within-repertoire ranks of inferred template counts. In a later analysis, generation probabilities were computed with a VDJ recombination model fitted to out-of-frame rearrangements, and the resulting probabilities were checked against IGoR. A later analysis scored TCR-TCR, TCR-HLA and TCR-CMV co-occurrence with hypergeometric tests, applying a repertoire-size bias correction to TCR pairs. To estimate false discovery rates, a later analysis permuted the HLA or CMV assignments 20 times. A later analysis grouped co-occurring TCRs with DBSCAN, adding TCRdist sequence similarity when clustering within HLA-allele-positive subsets. For co-occurrence clustering, repertoires with fewer than 30,000 or more than 120,000 public chains were excluded, along with four or five repertoires with anomalous nucleotide sharing. Entries here come from immuneACCESS through TCRdb and include only in-frame sequences with V and J called. Some clones fail to appear in such tables; in the studies checked, an unresolved V gene covers under half of the shortfall, and the cause of the remainder is unknown. D and trimming come from the DNA, and the V and J calls and clone size come from that table. The sample table shows about 200,000 clones, and less than 80% are seen once. The ten largest make up roughly 4.5% of the sample.

Results and caveats for the whole study, not just this receptor: The study gave a list of about 160 TCR beta chains associated with cytomegalovirus. In a later analysis, TCR association rates were found to vary across HLA loci, with the most associated TCRs seen for DRB1 alleles and the fewest for HLA-C alleles. A further reported finding was that TCR beta sequences accurately predicted the HLA-A and HLA-B alleles for most subjects in the first cohort. In a later analysis, HLA-associated TCR beta chains showed more clonal expansion and lower generation probabilities than non-associated chains that were equally common. Roughly uniform sequencing depth across donors was assumed in presence/absence analyses, although this assumption may not hold. Most TCR sequences were seen in very few donors, while some public TCRs were found in many individuals. Assigning TCR associations to individual alleles was difficult when HLA alleles, especially DR and DQ, strongly co-occurred. The earlier analysis of 587 of the donors excluded approximately 17 rarely observed V segments, including chromosome 9 orphons, because counts were too low. A cluster of highly shared sequence variants was judged likely to represent a technical artifact of the sequencing pipeline. Correlated functional status among segregating V segments might be attributable to linkage disequilibrium, but an unknown experimental factor could not be ruled out. According to a later analysis, parvovirus B19, influenza, CMV and Epstein-Barr virus appeared linked to several top co-occurrence clusters. Most CMV-associated TCR beta chains appeared to be HLA-restricted in a later analysis, and the HLA associations seemed to be driven largely by CMV exposure. A later genetic analysis associated a missense DCLRE1C variant with V-gene and J-gene trimming of TCR beta chains, and an independent cohort replicated the association. The 87-base-pair reads could not distinguish some IMGT-functional V segments, including TRBV6-2 and TRBV6-3, so those segments were excluded. Because HLA typing was missing for some donors at each locus, association tests included only the typed subset. In vitro tests confirmed that a few of the cytomegalovirus-associated TCR beta chains recognize cytomegalovirus antigens. In both the original and validation cohorts, the classifier was reported to diagnose cytomegalovirus status with high specificity and sensitivity. This cohort had only TCR beta chains sequenced, and the lack of alpha or paired-chain data limited which features could be detected. Specific HLA alleles were associated with 15,000 to 20,000 TCR beta sequences at a false discovery rate of 0.05 in a later analysis. In an earlier analysis of some 500 of the donors, most TCR beta V segments were observed in productive rearrangements about 90% or about 30% of the time, broadly matching IMGT annotations. According to a later genetic analysis, donors in an Asian-associated ancestry cluster had fewer N-insertions in productive TCRs than the approximately 630-donor mean. CMV serostatus was the only immune exposure information available for the cohort. According to the authors, the approach could potentially be generalized to other disease states and immunological phenotypes.

In total, approximately 610 healthy bone marrow donors made up the cohort. At the time of sampling, all cohort members were nominally healthy, though unrecorded immune exposures were likely present. The donor was CMV seropositive and was included in the group of 250 to 350 seropositive cohort members. A peripheral blood sample was provided by each donor, and peripheral blood mononuclear cells were used for TCR beta sequencing. Genomic DNA was extracted from the blood cell samples with the Qiagen DNeasy Blood Extraction Kit. V is cut by 7 bases and J by 2 bases, and the space between the germline ends is 8 bases. Looking up the germline V gene (reference sequence) yields CDR1 WNHNN and CDR2 SYGVQD. The CDR3 holds 12 amino acids from the cysteine to the phenylalanine. Solely the CDR3 DNA is kept, with 36 bases framed from the first base.

The rearranged segments are TRBV10-1 and TRBJ1-1; perhaps TRBD1 is the D gene, with 6 bases matching. Material: PBMCs. The sequence was obtained from a woman aged 25 to 39 in good health and CMV-seropositive. The CDR3 reads as follows: CASKGHNTEAFF. The nucleotide sequence reads as follows: TGCGCCAGCAAGGGACATAACACTGAAGCTTTCTTT.